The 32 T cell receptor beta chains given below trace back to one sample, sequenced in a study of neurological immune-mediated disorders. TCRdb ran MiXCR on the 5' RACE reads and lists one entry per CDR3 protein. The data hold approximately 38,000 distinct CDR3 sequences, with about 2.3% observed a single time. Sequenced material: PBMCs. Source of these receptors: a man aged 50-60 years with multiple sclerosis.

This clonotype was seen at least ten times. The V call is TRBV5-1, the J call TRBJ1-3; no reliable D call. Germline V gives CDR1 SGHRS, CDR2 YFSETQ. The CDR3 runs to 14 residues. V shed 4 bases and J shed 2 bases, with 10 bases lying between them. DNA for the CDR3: TGCGCCAGCAGCCCCGGCGGTACTGGAAACACCATATATTTT. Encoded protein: CASSPGGTGNTIYF.

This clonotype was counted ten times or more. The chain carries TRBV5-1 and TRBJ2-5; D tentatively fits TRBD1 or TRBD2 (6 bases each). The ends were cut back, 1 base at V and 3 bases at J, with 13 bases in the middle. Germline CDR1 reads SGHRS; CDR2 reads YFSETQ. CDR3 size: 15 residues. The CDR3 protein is CASSLIPGEEETQYF. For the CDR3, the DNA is TGCGCCAGCAGCTTGATACCAGGGGAGGAAGAGACCCAGTACTTC.

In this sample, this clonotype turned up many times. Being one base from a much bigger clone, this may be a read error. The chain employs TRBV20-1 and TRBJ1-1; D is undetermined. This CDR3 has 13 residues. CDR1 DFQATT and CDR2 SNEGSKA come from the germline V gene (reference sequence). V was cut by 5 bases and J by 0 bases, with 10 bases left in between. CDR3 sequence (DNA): TGCAGTGCTTTCGGAAAGTTGAACACTGAAGCTTTCTTT. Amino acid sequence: CSAFGKLNTEAFF.

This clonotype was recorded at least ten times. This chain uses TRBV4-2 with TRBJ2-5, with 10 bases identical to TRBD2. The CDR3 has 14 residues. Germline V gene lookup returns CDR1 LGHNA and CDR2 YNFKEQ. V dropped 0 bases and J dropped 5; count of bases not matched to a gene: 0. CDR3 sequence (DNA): TGTGCCAGCAGCCAAGAGACTAGCGGGGAGACCCAGTACTTC. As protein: CASSQETSGETQYF.

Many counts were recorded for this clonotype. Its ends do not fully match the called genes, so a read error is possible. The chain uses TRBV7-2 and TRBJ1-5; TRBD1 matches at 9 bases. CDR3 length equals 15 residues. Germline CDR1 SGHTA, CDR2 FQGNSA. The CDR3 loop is CASSLVGGQGQPQNF. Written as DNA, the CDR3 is TGTGCCAGCAGCTTAGTCGGGGGACAGGGCCAGCCCCAGAATTTT.

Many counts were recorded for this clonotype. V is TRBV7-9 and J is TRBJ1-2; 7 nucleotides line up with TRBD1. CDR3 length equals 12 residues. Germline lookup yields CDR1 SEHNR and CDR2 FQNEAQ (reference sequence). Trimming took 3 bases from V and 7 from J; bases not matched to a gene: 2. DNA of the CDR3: TGTGCCAGCAGCTTTAACAGGGGTGGCTACACCTTC. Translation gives CASSFNRGGYTF.

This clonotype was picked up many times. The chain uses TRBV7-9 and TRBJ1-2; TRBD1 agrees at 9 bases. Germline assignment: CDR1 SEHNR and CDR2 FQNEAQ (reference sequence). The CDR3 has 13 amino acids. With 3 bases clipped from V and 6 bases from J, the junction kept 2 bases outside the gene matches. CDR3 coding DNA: TGTGCCAGCAGCTTTCGGACAGGGGATGGCTACACCTTC. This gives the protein CASSFRTGDGYTF.

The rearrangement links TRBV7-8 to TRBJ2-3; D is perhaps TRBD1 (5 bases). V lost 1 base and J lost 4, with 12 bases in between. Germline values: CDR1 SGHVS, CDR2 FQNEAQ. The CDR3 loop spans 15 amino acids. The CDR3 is CASSLGGAFSDTQYF. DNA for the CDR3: TGTGCCAGCAGCTTAGGGGGCGCTTTTTCAGATACGCAGTATTTT.

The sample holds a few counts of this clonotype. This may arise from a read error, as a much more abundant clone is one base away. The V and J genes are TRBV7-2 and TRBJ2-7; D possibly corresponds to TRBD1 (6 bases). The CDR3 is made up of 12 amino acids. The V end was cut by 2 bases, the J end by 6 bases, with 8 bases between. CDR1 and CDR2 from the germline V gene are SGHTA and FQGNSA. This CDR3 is CASSLTRGEQYF. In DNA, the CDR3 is TGTGCCAGCAGCTTAACCAGGGGCGAGCAGTACTTC.

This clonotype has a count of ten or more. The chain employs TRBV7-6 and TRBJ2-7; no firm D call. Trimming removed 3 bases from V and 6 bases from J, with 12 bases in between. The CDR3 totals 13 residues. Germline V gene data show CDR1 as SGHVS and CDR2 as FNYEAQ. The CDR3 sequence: CASSFLSGGEQYF. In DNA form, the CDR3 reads TGTGCCAGCAGCTTCTTGAGTGGTGGCGAGCAGTACTTC.

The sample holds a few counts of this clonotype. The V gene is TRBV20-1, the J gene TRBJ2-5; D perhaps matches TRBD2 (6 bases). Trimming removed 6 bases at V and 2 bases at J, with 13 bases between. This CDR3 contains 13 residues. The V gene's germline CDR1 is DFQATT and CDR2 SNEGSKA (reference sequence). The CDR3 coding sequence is TGCAGTGCCCTTCTAGCGACTCAAGAGACCCAGTACTTC. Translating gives CSALLATQETQYF.

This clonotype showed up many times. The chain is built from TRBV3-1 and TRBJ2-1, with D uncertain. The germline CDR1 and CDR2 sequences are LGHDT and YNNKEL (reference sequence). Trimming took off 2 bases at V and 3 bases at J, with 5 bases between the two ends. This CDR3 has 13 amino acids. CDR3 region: CASSQQLYNEQFF. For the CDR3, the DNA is TGTGCCAGCAGCCAACAGCTCTACAATGAGCAGTTCTTC.

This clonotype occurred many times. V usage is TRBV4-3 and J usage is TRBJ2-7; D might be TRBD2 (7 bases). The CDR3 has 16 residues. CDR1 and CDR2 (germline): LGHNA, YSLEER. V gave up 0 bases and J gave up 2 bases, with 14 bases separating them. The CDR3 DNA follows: TGCGCCAGCAGCCAAGAACGAAGGGGGGGAGCCTACGAGCAGTACTTC. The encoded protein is CASSQERRGGAYEQYF.

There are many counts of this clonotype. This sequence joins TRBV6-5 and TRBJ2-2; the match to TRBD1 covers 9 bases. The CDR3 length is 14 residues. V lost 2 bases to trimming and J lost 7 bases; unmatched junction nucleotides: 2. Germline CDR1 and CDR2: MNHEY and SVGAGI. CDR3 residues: CASSYGTGLGELFF. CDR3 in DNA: TGTGCCAGCAGTTACGGGACAGGGCTCGGGGAGCTGTTTTTT.

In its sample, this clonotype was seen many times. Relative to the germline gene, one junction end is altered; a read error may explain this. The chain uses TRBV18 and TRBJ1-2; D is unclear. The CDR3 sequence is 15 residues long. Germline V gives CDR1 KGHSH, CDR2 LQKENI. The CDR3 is CASSPPSGSPSISFF. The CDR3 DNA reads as TGTGCCAGCTCACCACCGTCCGGGTCCCCGTCTATTTCTTTCTTC.

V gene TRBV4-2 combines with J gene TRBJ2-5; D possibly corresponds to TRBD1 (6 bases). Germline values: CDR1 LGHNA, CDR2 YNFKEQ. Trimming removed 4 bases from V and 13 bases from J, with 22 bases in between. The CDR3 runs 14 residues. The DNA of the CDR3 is TGTGCCAGCAGCCCCCGGGAAAGGGGGACGGCGCGGTACTTC. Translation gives CASSPRERGTARYF.

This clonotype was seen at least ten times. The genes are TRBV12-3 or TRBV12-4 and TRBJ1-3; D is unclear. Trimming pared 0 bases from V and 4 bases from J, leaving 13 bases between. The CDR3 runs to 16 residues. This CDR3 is CASSLALGGHGNTIYF. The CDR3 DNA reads TGTGCCAGCAGTTTAGCCCTTGGAGGGCACGGAAACACCATATATTTT.

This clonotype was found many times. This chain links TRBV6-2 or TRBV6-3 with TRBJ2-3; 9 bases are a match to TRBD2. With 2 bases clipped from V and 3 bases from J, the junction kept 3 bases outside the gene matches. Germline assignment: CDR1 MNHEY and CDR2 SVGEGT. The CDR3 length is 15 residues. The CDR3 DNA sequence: TGTGCCAGCAGTTACGACCTAGCGGGGACAGATACGCAGTATTTT. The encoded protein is CASSYDLAGTDTQYF.

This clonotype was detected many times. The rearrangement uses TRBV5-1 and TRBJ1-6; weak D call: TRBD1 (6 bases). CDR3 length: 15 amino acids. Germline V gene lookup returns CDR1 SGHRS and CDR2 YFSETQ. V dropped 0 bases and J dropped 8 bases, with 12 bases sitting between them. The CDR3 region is CASSLVAGADSPLHF. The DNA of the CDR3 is TGCGCCAGCAGCTTGGTGGCGGGGGCGGATTCACCCCTCCACTTT.

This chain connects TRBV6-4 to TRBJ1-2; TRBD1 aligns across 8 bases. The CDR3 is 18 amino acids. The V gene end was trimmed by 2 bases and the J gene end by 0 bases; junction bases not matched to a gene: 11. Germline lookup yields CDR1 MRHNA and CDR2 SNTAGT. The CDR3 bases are TGTGCCAGCAGTGACCGGGCAGGGGGCACGGCTCCTAACTATGGCTACACCTTC. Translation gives CASSDRAGGTAPNYGYTF.

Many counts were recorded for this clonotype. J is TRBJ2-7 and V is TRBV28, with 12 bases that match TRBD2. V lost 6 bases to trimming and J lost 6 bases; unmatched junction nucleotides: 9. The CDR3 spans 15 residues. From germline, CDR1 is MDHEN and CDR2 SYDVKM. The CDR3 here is CASSERLAGDIEQYF. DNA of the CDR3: TGTGCCAGCAGCGAAAGACTAGCGGGGGACATCGAGCAGTACTTC.

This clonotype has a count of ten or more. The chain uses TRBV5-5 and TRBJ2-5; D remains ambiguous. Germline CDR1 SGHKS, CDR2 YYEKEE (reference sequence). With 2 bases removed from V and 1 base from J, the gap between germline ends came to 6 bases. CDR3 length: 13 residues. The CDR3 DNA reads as TGTGCCAGCAGCTTTCGACCCCAAGAGACCCAGTACTTC. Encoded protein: CASSFRPQETQYF.

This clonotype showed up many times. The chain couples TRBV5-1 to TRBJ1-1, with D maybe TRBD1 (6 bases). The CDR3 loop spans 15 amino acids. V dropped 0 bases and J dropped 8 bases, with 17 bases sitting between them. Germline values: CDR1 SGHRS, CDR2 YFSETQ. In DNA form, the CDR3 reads TGCGCCAGCAGCTTGGGGATCGGGACAACGAACGAAGCTTTCTTT. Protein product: CASSLGIGTTNEAFF.

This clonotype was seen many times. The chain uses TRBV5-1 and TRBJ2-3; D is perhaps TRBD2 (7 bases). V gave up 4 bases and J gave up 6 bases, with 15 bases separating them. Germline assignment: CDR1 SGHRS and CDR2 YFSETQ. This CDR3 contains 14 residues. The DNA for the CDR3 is TGCGCCAGCAGCGTGTGGGGGGGCCTTGATACGCAGTATTTT. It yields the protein CASSVWGGLDTQYF.

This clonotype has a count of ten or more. CDR3 sequence (DNA): TGTGCCAGCAGCCCAAGGGGGGGTTTACGCAATGAGCAGTTCTTC. This encodes CASSPRGGLRNEQFF. J is TRBJ2-1 and V is TRBV6-5, with D possibly being TRBD2 (7 bases). The CDR3 totals 15 residues. Germline loops: CDR1 MNHEY, CDR2 SVGAGI. The ends were cut back, 6 bases at V and 6 bases at J, with 18 bases in the middle.

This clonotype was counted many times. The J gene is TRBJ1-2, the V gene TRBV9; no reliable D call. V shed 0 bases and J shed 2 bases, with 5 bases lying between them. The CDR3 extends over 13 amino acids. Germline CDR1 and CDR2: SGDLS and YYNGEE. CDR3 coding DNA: TGTGCCAGCAGCGTAGCGAGCAACTATGGCTACACCTTC. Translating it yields CASSVASNYGYTF.

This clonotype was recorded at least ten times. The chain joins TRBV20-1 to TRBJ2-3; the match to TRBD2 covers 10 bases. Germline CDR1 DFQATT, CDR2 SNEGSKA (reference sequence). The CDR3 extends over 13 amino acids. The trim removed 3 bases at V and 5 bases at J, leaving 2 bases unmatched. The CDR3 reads CSASLAGVDTQYF. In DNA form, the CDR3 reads TGCAGTGCTAGTCTAGCGGGGGTAGATACGCAGTATTTT.

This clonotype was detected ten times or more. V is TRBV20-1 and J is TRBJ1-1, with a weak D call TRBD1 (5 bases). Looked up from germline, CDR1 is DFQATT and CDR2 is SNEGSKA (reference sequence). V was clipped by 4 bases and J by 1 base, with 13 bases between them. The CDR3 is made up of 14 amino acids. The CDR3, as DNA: TGCAGTGCTAACCACCGGGGCGGGAACACTGAAGCTTTCTTT. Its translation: CSANHRGGNTEAFF.

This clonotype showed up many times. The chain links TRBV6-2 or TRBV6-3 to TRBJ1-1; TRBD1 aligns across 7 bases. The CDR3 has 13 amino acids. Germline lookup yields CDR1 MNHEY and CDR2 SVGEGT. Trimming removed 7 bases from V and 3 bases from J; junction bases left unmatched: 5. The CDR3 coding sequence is TGTGCCAGCACCAGCCAGGGGGACACTGAAGCTTTCTTT. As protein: CASTSQGDTEAFF.

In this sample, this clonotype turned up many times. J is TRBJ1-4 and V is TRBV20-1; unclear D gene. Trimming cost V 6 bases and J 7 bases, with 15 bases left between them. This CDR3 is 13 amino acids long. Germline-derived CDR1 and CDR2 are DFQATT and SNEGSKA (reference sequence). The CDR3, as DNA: TGCAGTGCCGCGGGCGGGATAGTTGAAAAACTGTTTTTT. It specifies CSAAGGIVEKLFF.

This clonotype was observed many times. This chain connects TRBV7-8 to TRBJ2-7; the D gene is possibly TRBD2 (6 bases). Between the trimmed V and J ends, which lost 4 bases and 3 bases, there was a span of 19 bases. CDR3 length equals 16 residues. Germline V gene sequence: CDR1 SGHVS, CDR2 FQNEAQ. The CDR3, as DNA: TGTGCCAGCAGCTCCCACGCTGGGGGGAACCTCTACGAGCAGTACTTC. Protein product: CASSSHAGGNLYEQYF.

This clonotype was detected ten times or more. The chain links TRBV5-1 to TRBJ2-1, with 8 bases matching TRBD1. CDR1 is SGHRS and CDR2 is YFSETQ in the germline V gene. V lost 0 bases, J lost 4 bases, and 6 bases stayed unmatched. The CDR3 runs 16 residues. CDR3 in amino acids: CASSLVGTGLYNEQFF. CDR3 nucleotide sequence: TGCGCCAGCAGCTTGGTCGGGACAGGCCTGTACAATGAGCAGTTCTTC.